Listed below are T cell receptor beta chains from one sample, sequenced in a study of cytomegalovirus exposure and HLA in healthy donors. Some clones are missing from TCRdb's copy, which holds only in-frame ones; the method was immunoSEQ multiplex PCR. The repertoire holds under 200,000 clones, roughly 96% seen once, with under 0.9% in the top ten. Source material: PBMCs. The receptors come from a woman between 18 and 29 years old in good health and CMV-seronegative. CDR3s include the opening cysteine and the closing phenylalanine or tryptophan.

J	V	CDR3
TRBJ2-7	TRBV9	CASSPLGGGPSYEQYF
TRBJ2-7	TRBV27	CASRHLRGKGYEQYF
TRBJ1-2	TRBV4-1	CASSQAVLGPGNNYGYTF
TRBJ2-1	TRBV11-1	CASSSLQTYNEQFF
TRBJ2-2	TRBV4-1	CASSPLSHGTGVSGELFF
TRBJ2-3	TRBV11-2	CASLGGTDTQYF
TRBJ1-3	TRBV7-3	CASSTGQGNTIYF
TRBJ1-4	TRBV9	CASSVGLNEKLFF
TRBJ2-3	TRBV7-2	CASSGQNTDTQYF
TRBJ1-5	TRBV30	CAWSPNRQANQPQHF
TRBJ2-7	TRBV5-1	CASSLGGTGSSYEQYF
TRBJ2-3	TRBV5-1	CASSLEEGWGTDTQYF
TRBJ2-3	TRBV19	CASSIRSGGTSGLSSTDTQYF
TRBJ2-3	TRBV6-6	CASKASGDTHTDTQYF
TRBJ1-1	TRBV6-5	CASSYSAGLNTEAFF
TRBJ2-2	TRBV7-7	CASSPSGFNTGELFF
TRBJ1-5	TRBV15	CATSRDGQGGQPQHF
TRBJ1-1	TRBV19	CASSIPPLSTFF
TRBJ2-3	TRBV19	CASTPGQGIDTQYF
TRBJ1-1	TRBV18	CASSPAGGGMNTEAFF
TRBJ2-1	TRBV21-1	CANRMNCSPGGVNNEQFF
TRBJ1-3	TRBV5-6	CASSLWRKNSGNTIYF
TRBJ2-2	TRBV7-9	CASSLPGGVGGELFF
TRBJ2-7	TRBV5-1	CASRDAGVNLDEQYF
TRBJ1-4	TRBV5-1	CASGRGGNEKLFF
TRBJ1-6	TRBV9	CASSVGTVEPSLHF
TRBJ2-1	TRBV27	CASSYEGGGAKPYNEQFF
TRBJ2-7	TRBV5-1	CASSPGTGGLEQYF
TRBJ1-2	TRBV30	CAWTGTGFWGYTF
TRBJ2-1	TRBV7-9	CASSPPGRPYNEQFF
TRBJ2-7	TRBV18	CASSNGGRSDEQYF